The 3 T cell receptor beta chains presented below share a single source sample, sequenced in a study of Graves' ophthalmopathy and Graves' hyperthyroidism. RNA served as the template for amplifying TCR beta CDR3 regions. The authors performed first-round RT-PCR with HTBI primers and then a second-round multiplex PCR. TCRdb itself ran the multiplex PCR reads through MiXCR, one entry per CDR3 protein. The sample includes roughly 230,000 distinct CDR3 sequences, 20% to 25% of them seen just once. Sequences were obtained from peripheral blood. These TCRs come from a woman in her forties or fifties with Graves' ophthalmopathy.

This clonotype came up a few times. CDR3 in DNA: TGTGCCAGTAGTATTTCGGCGGGGAGCTCCTACGAGCAGTACTTC. This gives the protein CASSISAGSSYEQYF. This rearrangement joins TRBV19 to TRBJ2-7, with D possibly matching TRBD2 (6 bases). The CDR3 consists of 15 residues. Germline V gene sequence: CDR1 LNHDA, CDR2 SQIVND (reference sequence). V lost 3 bases and J lost 0, with 12 bases in between.

The chain has TRBV30 and TRBJ2-2; D is uncertain. V was cut by 0 bases and J by 1 base, with 6 bases left in between. CDR3 length equals 14 residues. Germline CDR1 GTSNPN, CDR2 SVGIG (reference sequence). The CDR3 loop reads CAWSVRVNTGELFF. CDR3 bases: TGTGCCTGGAGTGTACGAGTGAACACCGGGGAGCTGTTTTTT.

This clonotype came up many times. V and J are TRBV12-3 or TRBV12-4 and TRBJ1-2; D unresolved. Trimming took 3 bases from V and 1 from J, leaving 6 bases between them. The CDR3 loop spans 13 amino acids. The DNA for the CDR3 is TGTGCCAGCAGTTTTGAGGTTAACTATGGCTACACCTTC. This translates into CASSFEVNYGYTF.